A selection of T cell receptor beta chains follows, all from one sample in a study of blood T cell repertoires in COVID-19. The assay was immunoSEQ multiplex PCR, and TCRdb's table has in-frame clones only and misses some. This table has about 260,000 clones, about 87% appearing once. Sequenced input: PBMCs or T cells enriched from blood (not recorded which). All receptors derive from a woman in her twenties or thirties with acute COVID-19. Both conserved end residues are part of each CDR3. The D gene is left open where the match is weak. Some rows mark clone size as missing; the rest say once, few, many or name a class of expanded clone.

d_call: TRBD1; j_call: TRBJ2-3; clone_size: NA; v_call: TRBV7-8; cdr3_nt: TGTGCCAGCAGCCCATCCCTGACAGGGGGGGCAGATACGCAGTATTTT; cdr3_aa: CASSPSLTGGADTQYF
d_call: TRBD1; j_call: TRBJ1-2; clone_size: NA; v_call: TRBV2; cdr3_nt: TGTGCCAGCAGTGGACCCGGGACAGGGGGCGGCTACACCTTC; cdr3_aa: CASSGPGTGGGYTF
d_call: TRBD1; j_call: TRBJ1-1; clone_size: NA; v_call: TRBV28; cdr3_nt: TGTGCCAGCAGTTTAGACAGGGACAAAGCTTTCTTT; cdr3_aa: CASSLDRDKAFF
d_call: NA; j_call: TRBJ1-5; clone_size: NA; v_call: TRBV27; cdr3_nt: TGTGCCAGCAGTATCACGGACTTGTTCAATCAGCCCCAGCATTTT; cdr3_aa: CASSITDLFNQPQHF
d_call: TRBD1; j_call: TRBJ2-3; clone_size: NA; v_call: TRBV4-3; cdr3_nt: TGCGCCAGCAGCCAAGATATGACAGGGTGGCCGGGTAGCACAGATACGCAGTATTTT; cdr3_aa: CASSQDMTGWPGSTDTQYF
d_call: NA; j_call: TRBJ1-5; clone_size: NA; v_call: TRBV28; cdr3_nt: TGTGCCAGCAGCAACCGGTGGGGGGGTGGCAATCAGCCCCAGCATTTT; cdr3_aa: CASSNRWGGGNQPQHF
d_call: NA; j_call: TRBJ2-7; clone_size: NA; v_call: TRBV28; cdr3_nt: TGTGCCAGCAGTTCCCCTTCGACACGATACGAGCAGTACTTC; cdr3_aa: CASSSPSTRYEQYF
d_call: TRBD1; j_call: TRBJ2-2; clone_size: NA; v_call: TRBV24-1; cdr3_nt: TGTGCCACCAGTGAAGGACAGGGGTTTGGCGGGGAGCTGTTTTTT; cdr3_aa: CATSEGQGFGGELFF
d_call: TRBD2; j_call: TRBJ2-7; clone_size: NA; v_call: TRBV7-9; cdr3_nt: TGTGCCACCGGGGGGGTGTCGACCTACGAGCAGTACTTC; cdr3_aa: CATGGVSTYEQYF
d_call: TRBD2; j_call: TRBJ2-4; clone_size: once; v_call: TRBV7-2; cdr3_nt: TGTGCCAGCAGCTTTCTAGCGGGAGGGATTGGCAAAAACATTCAGTACTTC; cdr3_aa: CASSFLAGGIGKNIQYF
d_call: NA; j_call: TRBJ1-3; clone_size: NA; v_call: TRBV5-4; cdr3_nt: TGTGCCAGCAGCTCAGGGTCTGGAAACACCATATATTTT; cdr3_aa: CASSSGSGNTIYF
d_call: NA; j_call: TRBJ2-7; clone_size: NA; v_call: TRBV14; cdr3_nt: TGTGCCAGCAGCCAAGATTTGCCCGGAGGGGTGGCCTACGAGCAGTACTTC; cdr3_aa: CASSQDLPGGVAYEQYF
d_call: TRBD1; j_call: TRBJ1-1; clone_size: NA; v_call: TRBV7-6; cdr3_nt: TGTGCCAGCAGCGCTCAGGGGGCCGCCACTGAAGCTTTCTTT; cdr3_aa: CASSAQGAATEAFF
d_call: NA; j_call: TRBJ2-1; clone_size: few; v_call: TRBV11-2; cdr3_nt: TGTGCCAGCAGCTTAGGGACCTTGGGAGATGAGCAGTTCTTC; cdr3_aa: CASSLGTLGDEQFF
d_call: TRBD1; j_call: TRBJ2-3; clone_size: once; v_call: TRBV11-2; cdr3_nt: TGTGCCAGCAGTCATCCGGGACAGGGTCAGCATACGCAGTATTTT; cdr3_aa: CASSHPGQGQHTQYF
d_call: TRBD2; j_call: TRBJ2-7; clone_size: NA; v_call: TRBV5-6; cdr3_nt: TGTGCCAGCAGCCTAGGACTAGCCCCCTACGAGCAGTACTTC; cdr3_aa: CASSLGLAPYEQYF
d_call: TRBD2; j_call: TRBJ2-1; clone_size: NA; v_call: TRBV27; cdr3_nt: TGTGCCAGCAGTTCCCCCGGGACTAGCGGGTATGAGCAGTTCTTC; cdr3_aa: CASSSPGTSGYEQFF
d_call: NA; j_call: TRBJ1-6; clone_size: NA; v_call: TRBV3-1/TRBV3-2; cdr3_nt: TGTGCCAGCAGCCAAGGACAGGAACCTTCACCCCTCCACTTT; cdr3_aa: CASSQGQEPSPLHF
d_call: TRBD2; j_call: TRBJ2-2; clone_size: few; v_call: TRBV4-1; cdr3_nt: TGCGCCAGCAGCCAAGGGCTAGCGGGAACCACCGGGGAGCTGTTTTTT; cdr3_aa: CASSQGLAGTTGELFF
d_call: NA; j_call: TRBJ2-1; clone_size: NA; v_call: TRBV19; cdr3_nt: TGTGCCAGTAGGGCTTTGGATGGCAGACCTTCGGGGGACAATGAGCAGTTCTTC; cdr3_aa: CASRALDGRPSGDNEQFF
d_call: NA; j_call: TRBJ1-6; clone_size: NA; v_call: TRBV27; cdr3_nt: TGTGCCAGCAGTACGTCAACCGGTTCACCCCTCCACTTT; cdr3_aa: CASSTSTGSPLHF
d_call: NA; j_call: TRBJ1-2; clone_size: NA; v_call: TRBV15; cdr3_nt: TGTGCCACCAGCAGACAGGGTGACTATGGCTACACCTTC; cdr3_aa: CATSRQGDYGYTF
d_call: TRBD1; j_call: TRBJ1-1; clone_size: NA; v_call: TRBV7-9; cdr3_nt: TGTGCCAGCACCCTAAGGGTGGGACAGGAAGCTTTCTTT; cdr3_aa: CASTLRVGQEAFF
d_call: NA; j_call: TRBJ1-1; clone_size: NA; v_call: TRBV5-6; cdr3_nt: TGTGCCAGCAGCTTGGCCGTGACAGAAGGGAACACTGAAGCTTTCTTT; cdr3_aa: CASSLAVTEGNTEAFF
d_call: TRBD1; j_call: TRBJ2-7; clone_size: NA; v_call: TRBV28; cdr3_nt: TGTGCCAGCAGTTTCCGGGACAGGGGCTACGAGCAGTACTTC; cdr3_aa: CASSFRDRGYEQYF
d_call: TRBD1; j_call: TRBJ2-7; clone_size: NA; v_call: TRBV27; cdr3_nt: TGTGCCAGCAGCCGACAGGGGGCGACCTACGAGCAGTACTTC; cdr3_aa: CASSRQGATYEQYF
d_call: NA; j_call: TRBJ1-6; clone_size: NA; v_call: TRBV7-2; cdr3_nt: TGTGCCAGCAGCTTAGGAGGGTACCAGCTTTTTTCACCCCTCCACTTT; cdr3_aa: CASSLGGYQLFSPLHF
d_call: NA; j_call: TRBJ1-6; clone_size: few; v_call: TRBV9; cdr3_nt: TGTGCCAGCAGCGTAGACCCCTCACAGGACGTGAACTCACCCCTCCACTTT; cdr3_aa: CASSVDPSQDVNSPLHF
d_call: NA; j_call: TRBJ2-7; clone_size: NA; v_call: TRBV21-1; cdr3_nt: TGTGCCAGCACGGTACAGGGGGCCTTCTCCTACGAGCAGTACTTC; cdr3_aa: CASTVQGAFSYEQYF
d_call: TRBD2; j_call: TRBJ2-7; clone_size: NA; v_call: TRBV9; cdr3_nt: TGTGCCAGCAGCGTAGGCGGGACTAGTATCTACGAGCAGTACTTC; cdr3_aa: CASSVGGTSIYEQYF
d_call: NA; j_call: TRBJ2-7; clone_size: NA; v_call: TRBV29-1; cdr3_nt: TGCAGCGTTCGGGTGAGAGCCTACGAGCAGTACTTC; cdr3_aa: CSVRVRAYEQYF
d_call: TRBD2; j_call: TRBJ2-2; clone_size: NA; v_call: TRBV5-8; cdr3_nt: TGTGCCACTAGCGAAACTAGCGGGAGTGGCACCGGGGAGCTGTTTTTT; cdr3_aa: CATSETSGSGTGELFF
d_call: NA; j_call: TRBJ1-2; clone_size: NA; v_call: TRBV18; cdr3_nt: TGTGCCAGCTCACCGGGACCGGGGGGGAATGGCTACACCTTC; cdr3_aa: CASSPGPGGNGYTF
d_call: TRBD1; j_call: TRBJ1-2; clone_size: NA; v_call: TRBV7-9; cdr3_nt: TGTGCCAGCAGCTTTACAGGGGGCGGTGGCTACACCTTC; cdr3_aa: CASSFTGGGGYTF
d_call: TRBD2; j_call: TRBJ2-5; clone_size: NA; v_call: TRBV5-4; cdr3_nt: TGTGCCAGCAGCTTTAGCCGGGGGGGCAGCGAGACCCAGTACTTC; cdr3_aa: CASSFSRGGSETQYF
d_call: NA; j_call: TRBJ2-7; clone_size: NA; v_call: TRBV9; cdr3_nt: TGTGCCAGCAGCGCGGCCGACAGCTCCTACGAGCAGTACTTC; cdr3_aa: CASSAADSSYEQYF
d_call: NA; j_call: TRBJ2-3; clone_size: NA; v_call: TRBV2; cdr3_nt: TGTGCCAGCAGTGAATTTCTGAGCACAGATACGCAGTATTTT; cdr3_aa: CASSEFLSTDTQYF
d_call: NA; j_call: TRBJ2-3; clone_size: NA; v_call: TRBV30; cdr3_nt: TGTGCCTGGAGCGCGACGTGGCCGGGGAGGACAGATACGCAGTATTTT; cdr3_aa: CAWSATWPGRTDTQYF
d_call: NA; j_call: TRBJ2-7; clone_size: NA; v_call: TRBV7-9; cdr3_nt: TGTGCCAGCAGCTCCGAGGGGGGGAAAACCTACGAGCAGTACTTC; cdr3_aa: CASSSEGGKTYEQYF
d_call: NA; j_call: TRBJ2-2; clone_size: NA; v_call: TRBV12-3/TRBV12-4; cdr3_nt: TGTGCCAGCAGTAATACGAACACCGGGGAGCTGTTTTTT; cdr3_aa: CASSNTNTGELFF
d_call: NA; j_call: TRBJ2-7; clone_size: NA; v_call: TRBV5-6; cdr3_nt: TGTGCCAGCAGCTTTACAGGGATCTCCTACGAGCAGTACTTC; cdr3_aa: CASSFTGISYEQYF
d_call: NA; j_call: TRBJ1-1; clone_size: once; v_call: TRBV10-3; cdr3_nt: TGTGCCATCAGTGAGTCGGCAGGGCTCAACACTGAAGCTTTCTTT; cdr3_aa: CAISESAGLNTEAFF
d_call: TRBD1; j_call: TRBJ2-2; clone_size: NA; v_call: TRBV13; cdr3_nt: TGTGCCAGCAGCCCCTCGGGACAGGGGGAGCTGTTTTTT; cdr3_aa: CASSPSGQGELFF
d_call: NA; j_call: TRBJ1-1; clone_size: NA; v_call: TRBV25-1; cdr3_nt: TGTGCCAGCAGTGAATGGCAGGGATTGAACACTGAAGCTTTCTTT; cdr3_aa: CASSEWQGLNTEAFF
d_call: TRBD1; j_call: TRBJ2-2; clone_size: NA; v_call: TRBV5-1; cdr3_nt: TGCGCCAGCAGCTTCGCCCGCGGACAGGGGAACACCGGGGAGCTGTTTTTT; cdr3_aa: CASSFARGQGNTGELFF
d_call: NA; j_call: TRBJ2-1; clone_size: NA; v_call: TRBV7-9; cdr3_nt: TGTGCCAGCAGCTTCGGGGACAATGAGCAGTTCTTC; cdr3_aa: CASSFGDNEQFF
d_call: TRBD1; j_call: TRBJ2-7; clone_size: NA; v_call: TRBV7-9; cdr3_nt: TGTGCCAGCAGCTCCCACGGGACAGGACAATACTTC; cdr3_aa: CASSSHGTGQYF
d_call: NA; j_call: TRBJ1-5; clone_size: NA; v_call: TRBV4-2; cdr3_nt: TGTGCCAGCAGCCAAGATATTTCATCGGCCCAGCATTTT; cdr3_aa: CASSQDISSAQHF
d_call: TRBD1; j_call: TRBJ1-6; clone_size: NA; v_call: TRBV20-1; cdr3_nt: TGCAGTGCTAGTCAGGGGGCTGGGGCTGGTTCACCCCTCCACTTT; cdr3_aa: CSASQGAGAGSPLHF
d_call: TRBD2; j_call: TRBJ2-3; clone_size: few; v_call: TRBV4-3; cdr3_nt: TGCGCCAGCCAACCTGGACTAGCGGACACAGATACGCAGTATTTT; cdr3_aa: CASQPGLADTDTQYF
d_call: NA; j_call: TRBJ2-7; clone_size: NA; v_call: TRBV19; cdr3_nt: TGTGCCAGTAGTATAGGTGTCGGGATTGGTTACGAGCAGTACTTC; cdr3_aa: CASSIGVGIGYEQYF
d_call: NA; j_call: TRBJ2-7; clone_size: NA; v_call: TRBV5-5; cdr3_nt: TGTGCCAGCAGCTTGGGACAGGCCGGCCCCTACGAGCAGTACTTC; cdr3_aa: CASSLGQAGPYEQYF
d_call: NA; j_call: TRBJ2-3; clone_size: NA; v_call: TRBV5-1; cdr3_nt: TGCGCCAGCAGCGAAAGCGGAGACCCCAATACGCAGTATTTT; cdr3_aa: CASSESGDPNTQYF
d_call: NA; j_call: TRBJ2-1; clone_size: NA; v_call: TRBV28; cdr3_nt: TGTGCCAGCAGTTTATCTGGCCCATGGAATGAGCAGTTCTTC; cdr3_aa: CASSLSGPWNEQFF
d_call: TRBD2; j_call: TRBJ2-1; clone_size: NA; v_call: TRBV4-3; cdr3_nt: TGCGCCAGCAGCCAAGATAATTGGAAGCGGGAGAAGATGTTGAGCTCCTACAATGAGCAGTTCTTC; cdr3_aa: CASSQDNWKREKMLSSYNEQFF
d_call: NA; j_call: TRBJ1-3; clone_size: NA; v_call: TRBV5-1; cdr3_nt: TGCGCCAGCAGCTTGTTTCGGCCAGGGGGAAACACCATATATTTT; cdr3_aa: CASSLFRPGGNTIYF
d_call: NA; j_call: TRBJ1-1; clone_size: NA; v_call: TRBV10-2; cdr3_nt: TGCGCCAGCAGTATAGACGCCCCGAGGACTGAAGCTTTCTTT; cdr3_aa: CASSIDAPRTEAFF
d_call: TRBD2; j_call: TRBJ2-1; clone_size: NA; v_call: TRBV19; cdr3_nt: TGTGCCAGTAGGGAGACTAGCGGGAGAGAGGGCTCCTACAATGAGCAGTTCTTC; cdr3_aa: CASRETSGREGSYNEQFF
d_call: TRBD1; j_call: TRBJ2-1; clone_size: NA; v_call: TRBV7-3; cdr3_nt: TGTGCCAGCAGCGAGAGGCCGGGACAGATAAATGAGCAGTTCTTC; cdr3_aa: CASSERPGQINEQFF
d_call: NA; j_call: TRBJ1-1; clone_size: NA; v_call: TRBV28; cdr3_nt: TGTGCCAGCAGTTTCGGGAGTATGGCCCTGAACACTGAAGCTTTCTTT; cdr3_aa: CASSFGSMALNTEAFF